This T cell receptor beta chain was found in a study of T-cell reconstitution after alpha-beta-depleted transplantation in children. General observations from the study: One year after transplant, T-cell counts and diversity came mostly from newly produced T cells. Some patients' high day-60 TCRbeta diversity was attributed to recipient cells surviving conditioning.

Unique molecular identifiers featured in how the TCRbeta library was prepared. TCRdb reprocessed the PCR reads with MiXCR, giving one entry per CDR3 protein. The profile shows approximately 490,000 distinct CDR3 sequences, roughly a tenth of them singletons. In its sample, this clonotype was seen many times. Its antigen is currently unknown. CDR1 is MNHEY and CDR2 is SMNVEV in the germline V gene (reference sequence). The V segment lost 5 bases and the J segment 9 bases; nucleotides outside the gene matches: 9. This CDR3 is 16 amino acids long. The TCR was taken from a child aged 2 to 10 with inherited bone marrow failure, due to receive a stem cell transplant. The sequencing used PBMCs, collected before TCRalphabeta/CD19-depleted stem cell transplant. The chain employs TRBV27 and TRBJ2-1, with 14 bases lining up with TRBD2. The CDR3 region has the DNA TGTGCCAGCAGTACGGGACTAGCGGGAGCTAGCGGTGAGCAGTTCTTC. Translated: CASSTGLAGASGEQFF.